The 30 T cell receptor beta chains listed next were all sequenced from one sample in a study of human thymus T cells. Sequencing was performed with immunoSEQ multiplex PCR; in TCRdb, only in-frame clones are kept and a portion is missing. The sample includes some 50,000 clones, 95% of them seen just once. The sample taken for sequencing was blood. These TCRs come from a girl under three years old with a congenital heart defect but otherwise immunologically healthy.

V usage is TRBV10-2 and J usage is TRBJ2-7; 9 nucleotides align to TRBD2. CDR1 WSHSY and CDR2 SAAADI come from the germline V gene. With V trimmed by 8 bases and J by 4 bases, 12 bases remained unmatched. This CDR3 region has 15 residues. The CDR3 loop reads CASGGSGRSSYEQYF. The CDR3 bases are TGCGCCAGCGGAGGTAGCGGGAGATCATCTTACGAGCAGTACTTC.

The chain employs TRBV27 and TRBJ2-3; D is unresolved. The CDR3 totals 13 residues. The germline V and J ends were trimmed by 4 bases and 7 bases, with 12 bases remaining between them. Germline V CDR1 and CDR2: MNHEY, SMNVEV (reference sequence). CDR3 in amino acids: CASSSNPSHTQYF. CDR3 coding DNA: TGTGCCAGCAGTTCAAATCCCTCTCATACGCAGTATTTT.

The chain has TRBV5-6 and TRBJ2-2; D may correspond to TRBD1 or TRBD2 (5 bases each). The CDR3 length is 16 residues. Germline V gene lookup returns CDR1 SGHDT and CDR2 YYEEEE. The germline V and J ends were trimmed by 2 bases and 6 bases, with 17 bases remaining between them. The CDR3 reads CASSFRRSQGPGELFF. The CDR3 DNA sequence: TGTGCCAGCAGCTTTAGACGATCTCAGGGACCCGGGGAGCTGTTTTTT.

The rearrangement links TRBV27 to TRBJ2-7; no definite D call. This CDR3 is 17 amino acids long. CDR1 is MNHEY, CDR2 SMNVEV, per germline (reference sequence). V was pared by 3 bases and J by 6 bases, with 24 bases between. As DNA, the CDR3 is TGTGCCAGCAGTTTTATGGCCCCCGTGCCTCCGGGCTCCGAGCAGTACTTC. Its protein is CASSFMAPVPPGSEQYF.

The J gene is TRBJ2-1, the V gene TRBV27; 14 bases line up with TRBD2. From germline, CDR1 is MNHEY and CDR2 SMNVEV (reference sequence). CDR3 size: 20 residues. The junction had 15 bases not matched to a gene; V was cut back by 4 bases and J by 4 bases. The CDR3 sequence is CASSYAQTPGLAGVYNEQFF. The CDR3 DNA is TGTGCCAGCAGTTACGCGCAAACCCCGGGACTAGCGGGAGTTTACAATGAGCAGTTCTTC.

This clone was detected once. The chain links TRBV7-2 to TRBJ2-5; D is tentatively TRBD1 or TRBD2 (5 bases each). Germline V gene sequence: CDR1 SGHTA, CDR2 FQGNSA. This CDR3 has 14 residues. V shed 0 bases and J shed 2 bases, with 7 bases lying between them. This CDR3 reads CASSLAGVQETQYF. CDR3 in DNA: TGTGCCAGCAGCTTAGCGGGGGTACAAGAGACCCAGTACTTC.

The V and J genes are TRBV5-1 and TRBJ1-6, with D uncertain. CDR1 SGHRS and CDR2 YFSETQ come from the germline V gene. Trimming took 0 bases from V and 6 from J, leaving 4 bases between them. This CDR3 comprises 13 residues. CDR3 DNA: TGCGCCAGCAGCTTGGACAGTAATTCACCCCTCCACTTT. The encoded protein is CASSLDSNSPLHF.

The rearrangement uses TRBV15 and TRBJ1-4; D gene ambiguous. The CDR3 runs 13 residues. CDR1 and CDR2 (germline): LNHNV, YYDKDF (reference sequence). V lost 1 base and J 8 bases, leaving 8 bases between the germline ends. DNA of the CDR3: TGTGCCACCAGCAGAGGGGCAAGCGAAAAACTGTTTTTT. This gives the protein CATSRGASEKLFF.

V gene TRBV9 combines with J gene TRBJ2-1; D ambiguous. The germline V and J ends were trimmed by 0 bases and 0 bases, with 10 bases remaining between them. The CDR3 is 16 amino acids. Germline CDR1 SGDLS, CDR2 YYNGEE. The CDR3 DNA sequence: TGTGCCAGCAGCGTAGGGGTCGGAAGCTCCTACAATGAGCAGTTCTTC. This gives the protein CASSVGVGSSYNEQFF.

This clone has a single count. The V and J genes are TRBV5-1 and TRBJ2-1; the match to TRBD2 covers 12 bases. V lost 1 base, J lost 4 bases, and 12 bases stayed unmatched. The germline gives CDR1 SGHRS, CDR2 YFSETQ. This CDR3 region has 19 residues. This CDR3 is CASSLLVTSGGMGYNEQFF. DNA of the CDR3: TGCGCCAGCAGCTTGTTAGTGACTAGCGGGGGAATGGGTTACAATGAGCAGTTCTTC.

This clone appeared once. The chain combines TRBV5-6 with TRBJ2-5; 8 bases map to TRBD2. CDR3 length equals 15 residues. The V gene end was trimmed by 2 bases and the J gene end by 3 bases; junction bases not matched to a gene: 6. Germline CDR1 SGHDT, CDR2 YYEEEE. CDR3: CASSFPTGLEETQYF. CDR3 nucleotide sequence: TGTGCCAGCAGCTTCCCAACGGGACTAGAAGAGACCCAGTACTTC.

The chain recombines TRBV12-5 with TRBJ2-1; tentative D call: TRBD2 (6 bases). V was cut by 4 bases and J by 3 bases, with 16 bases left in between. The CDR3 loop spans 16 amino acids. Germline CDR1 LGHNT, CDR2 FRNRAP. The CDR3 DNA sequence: TGTGCTAGTGGTTCCTCCCGGGTTAGCGGCTACAATGAGCAGTTCTTC. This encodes CASGSSRVSGYNEQFF.

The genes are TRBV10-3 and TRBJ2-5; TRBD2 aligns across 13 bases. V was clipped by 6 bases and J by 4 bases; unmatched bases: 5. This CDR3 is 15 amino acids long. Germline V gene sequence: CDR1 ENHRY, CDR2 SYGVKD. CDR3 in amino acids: CAISRTSGSRETQYF. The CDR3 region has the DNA TGTGCCATCAGCCGGACTAGCGGGAGTCGAGAGACCCAGTACTTC.

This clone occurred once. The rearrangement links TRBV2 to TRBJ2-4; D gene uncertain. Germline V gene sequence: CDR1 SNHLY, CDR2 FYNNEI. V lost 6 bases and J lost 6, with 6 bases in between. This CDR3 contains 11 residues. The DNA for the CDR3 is TGTGCCAGCAGAGAGATAAACATTCAGTACTTC. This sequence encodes CASREINIQYF. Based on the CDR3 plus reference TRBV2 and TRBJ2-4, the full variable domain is EPEVTQTPSHQVTQMGQEVILRCVPISNHLYFYWYRQILGQKVEFLVSFYNNEISEKSEIFDDQFSVERPDGSNFTLKIRSTKLEDSAMYFCASREINIQYFGAGTRLSVL.

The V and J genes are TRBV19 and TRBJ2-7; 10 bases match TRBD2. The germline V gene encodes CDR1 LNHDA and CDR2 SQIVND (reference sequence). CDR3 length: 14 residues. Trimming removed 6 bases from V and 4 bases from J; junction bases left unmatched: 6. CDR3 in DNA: TGTGCCAGTAGCCGGGGGACTAGCGTATACGAGCAGTACTTC. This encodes CASSRGTSVYEQYF.

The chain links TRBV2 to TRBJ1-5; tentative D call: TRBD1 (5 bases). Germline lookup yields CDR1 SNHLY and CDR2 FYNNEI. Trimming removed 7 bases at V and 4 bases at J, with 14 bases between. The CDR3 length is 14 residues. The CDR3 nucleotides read TGTGCCAGCATGGGGGGGAAAGGTAATCAGCCCCAGCATTTT. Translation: CASMGGKGNQPQHF.

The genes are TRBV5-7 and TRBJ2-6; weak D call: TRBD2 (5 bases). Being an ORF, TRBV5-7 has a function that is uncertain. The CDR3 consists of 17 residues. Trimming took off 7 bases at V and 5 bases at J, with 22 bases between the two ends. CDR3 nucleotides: TGTGCCAGCGGAGCGGTTTGCGTACAAAGTCGGGCCAACGTCCTGACTTTC. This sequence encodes CASGAVCVQSRANVLTF.

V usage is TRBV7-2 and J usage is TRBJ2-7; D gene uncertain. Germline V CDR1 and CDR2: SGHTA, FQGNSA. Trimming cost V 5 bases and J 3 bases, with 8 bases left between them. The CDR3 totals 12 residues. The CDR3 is CASSPLGYEQYF. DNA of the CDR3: TGTGCCAGCAGCCCATTGGGCTACGAGCAGTACTTC.

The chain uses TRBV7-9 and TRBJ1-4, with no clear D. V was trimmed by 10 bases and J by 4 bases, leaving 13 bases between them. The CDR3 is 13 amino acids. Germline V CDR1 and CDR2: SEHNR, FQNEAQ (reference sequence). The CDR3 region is CAIWSYDNEKLFF. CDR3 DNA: TGTGCCATCTGGAGTTATGATAATGAAAAACTGTTTTTT.

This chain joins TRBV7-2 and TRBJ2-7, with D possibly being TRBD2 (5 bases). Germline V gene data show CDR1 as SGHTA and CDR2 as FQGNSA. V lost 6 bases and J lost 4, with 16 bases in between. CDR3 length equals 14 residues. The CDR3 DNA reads TGTGCCAGCAGTCAGACGGGGAAACAATACGAGCAGTACTTC. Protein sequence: CASSQTGKQYEQYF. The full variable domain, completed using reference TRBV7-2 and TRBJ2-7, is GAGVSQSPSNKVTEKGKDVELRCDPISGHTALYWYRQSLGQGLEFLIYFQGNSAPDKSGLPSDRFSAERTGGSVSTLTIQRTQQEDSAVYLCASSQTGKQYEQYFGPGTRLTVT.

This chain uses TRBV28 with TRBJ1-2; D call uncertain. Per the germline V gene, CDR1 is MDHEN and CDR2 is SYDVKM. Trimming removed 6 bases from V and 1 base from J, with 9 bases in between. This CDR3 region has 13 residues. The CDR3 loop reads CASSQRVNYGYTF. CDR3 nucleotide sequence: TGTGCCAGCAGCCAAAGGGTTAACTATGGCTACACCTTC.

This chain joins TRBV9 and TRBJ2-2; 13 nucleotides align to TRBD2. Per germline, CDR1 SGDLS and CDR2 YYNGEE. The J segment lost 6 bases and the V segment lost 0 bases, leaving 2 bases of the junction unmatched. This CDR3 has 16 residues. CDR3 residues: CASSVGGLAGPGELFF. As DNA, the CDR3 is TGTGCCAGCAGCGTAGGGGGACTAGCGGGACCCGGGGAGCTGTTTTTT.

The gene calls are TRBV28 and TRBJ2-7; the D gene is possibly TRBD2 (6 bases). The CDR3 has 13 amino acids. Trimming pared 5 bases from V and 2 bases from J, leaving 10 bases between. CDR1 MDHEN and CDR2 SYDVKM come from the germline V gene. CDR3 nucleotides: TGTGCCAGCAGTGGAGGGGATACCTACGAGCAGTACTTC. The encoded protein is CASSGGDTYEQYF.

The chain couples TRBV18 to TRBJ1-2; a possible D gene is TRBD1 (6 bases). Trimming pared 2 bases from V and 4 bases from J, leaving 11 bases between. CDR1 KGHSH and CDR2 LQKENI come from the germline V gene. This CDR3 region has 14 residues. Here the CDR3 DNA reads TGTGCCAGCTCACCAGGGGGCGAGGGCTATGGCTACACCTTC. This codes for CASSPGGEGYGYTF.

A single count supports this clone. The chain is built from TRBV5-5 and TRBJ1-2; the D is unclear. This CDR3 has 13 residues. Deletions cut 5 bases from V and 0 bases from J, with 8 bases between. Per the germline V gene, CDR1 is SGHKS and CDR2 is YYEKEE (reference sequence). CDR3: CASRQTANYGYTF. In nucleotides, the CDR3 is TGTGCCAGCAGACAAACAGCTAACTATGGCTACACCTTC.

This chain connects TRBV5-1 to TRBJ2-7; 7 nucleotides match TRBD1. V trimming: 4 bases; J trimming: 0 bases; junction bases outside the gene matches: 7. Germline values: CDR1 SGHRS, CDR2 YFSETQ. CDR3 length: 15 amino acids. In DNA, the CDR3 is TGCGCCAGCAGCACCAGGGGGTCACTCTCCTACGAGCAGTACTTC. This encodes CASSTRGSLSYEQYF.

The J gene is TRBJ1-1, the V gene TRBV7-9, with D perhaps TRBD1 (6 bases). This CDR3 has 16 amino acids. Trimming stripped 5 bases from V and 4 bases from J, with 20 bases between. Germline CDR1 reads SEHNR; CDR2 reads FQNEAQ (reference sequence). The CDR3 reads CASSPSRDTYGTEAFF. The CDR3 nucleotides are TGTGCCAGCAGCCCGTCCCGGGACACTTATGGCACTGAAGCTTTCTTT.

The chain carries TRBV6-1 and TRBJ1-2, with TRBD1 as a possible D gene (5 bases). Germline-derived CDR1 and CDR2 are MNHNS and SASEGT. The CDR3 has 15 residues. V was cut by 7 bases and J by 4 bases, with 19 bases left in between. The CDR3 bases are TGTGCCAGCACAAATCCGGGACCAAAACTCTATGGCTACACCTTC. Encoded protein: CASTNPGPKLYGYTF.

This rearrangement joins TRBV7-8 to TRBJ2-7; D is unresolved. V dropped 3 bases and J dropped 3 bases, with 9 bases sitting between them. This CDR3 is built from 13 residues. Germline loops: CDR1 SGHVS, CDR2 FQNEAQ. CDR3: CASSFSSGYEQYF. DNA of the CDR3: TGTGCCAGCAGCTTTTCTTCGGGCTACGAGCAGTACTTC.

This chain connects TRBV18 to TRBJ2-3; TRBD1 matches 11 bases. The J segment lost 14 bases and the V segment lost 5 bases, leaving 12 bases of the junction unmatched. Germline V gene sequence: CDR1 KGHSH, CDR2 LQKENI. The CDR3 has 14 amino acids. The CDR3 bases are TGTGCCAGCTCAGCCGGACAGGGGGCCCAAATAGGGTATTTT. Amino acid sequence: CASSAGQGAQIGYF. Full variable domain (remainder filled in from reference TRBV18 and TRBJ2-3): NAGVMQNPRHLVRRRGQEARLRCSPMKGHSHVYWYRQLPEEGLKFMVYLQKENIIDESGMPKERFSAEFPKEGPSILRIQQVVRGDSAAYFCASSAGQGAQIGYFGPGTRLTVL.